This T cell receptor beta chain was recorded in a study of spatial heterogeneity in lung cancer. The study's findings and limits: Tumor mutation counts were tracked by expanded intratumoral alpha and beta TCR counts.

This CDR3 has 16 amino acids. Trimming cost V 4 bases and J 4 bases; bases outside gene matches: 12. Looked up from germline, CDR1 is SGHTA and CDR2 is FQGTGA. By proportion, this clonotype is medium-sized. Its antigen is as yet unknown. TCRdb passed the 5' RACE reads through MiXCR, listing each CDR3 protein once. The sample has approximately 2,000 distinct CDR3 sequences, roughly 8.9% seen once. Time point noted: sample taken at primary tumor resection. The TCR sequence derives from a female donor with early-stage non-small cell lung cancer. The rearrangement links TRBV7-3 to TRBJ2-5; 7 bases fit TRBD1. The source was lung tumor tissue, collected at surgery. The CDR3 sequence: CASSSLGQGVVETQYF. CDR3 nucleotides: TGTGCCAGCAGCTCCCTCGGGCAGGGGGTGGTAGAGACCCAGTACTTC.